Ten or more counts support the clone carrying this TCR beta chain. The antigen remains undetermined. This sample stems from a study of T-cell memory formation after mild COVID-19. Study information: There were largely donor-specific TCR clusters.

A single record per CDR3 protein comes from TCRdb applying MiXCR to the 5' RACE reads. The sample has a few hundred thousand distinct CDR3 sequences, around an eighth seen once. Findings and limits, study-wide: Some clones that responded were present in memory (sampled pre-infection), which suggests cross-reactive memory joined. Clones that contracted from day 15 to 85 were balanced CD4/CD8, while later expanders leaned CD4+. Those CD4+ clones that contracted were mainly in CM and EM (CD8+ ones in EMRA).

This receptor was taken from a young man who had mild COVID-19 (a few samples of this study predate the infection). Cell type and time point are not known. The sequencing sample was made of PBMCs or a T cell subset sorted from them (not recorded which).

The CDR3 region is CASSPTGIGGTQYF. Written as DNA, the CDR3 is TGTGCCAGCAGCCCTACAGGGATTGGAGGGACCCAGTACTTC. The V and J genes are TRBV7-9 and TRBJ2-5; D may be TRBD1 (6 bases). The CDR3 contains 14 residues. In germline, CDR1 is SEHNR, CDR2 FQNEAQ (reference sequence). V was cut by 5 bases and J by 7 bases, with 17 bases left in between.